These 23 T cell receptor beta chains were all obtained from the same sample, sequenced in a study of beta chain features in type 1 diabetes. Since all of the isolated RNA was reverse transcribed, expressed TCRB transcripts were what got sequenced. Profiling relied on immunoSEQ multiplex PCR, and the TCRdb table lists in-frame clones only, not all of them. The sample has about 660,000 clones, around an eighth seen once; the top ten hold approximately 0.039%. Their antigens remain unidentified. Overall study findings and caveats: Within each of all four CD4+ subsets, Type 1 diabetes patients had TCRB CDR3s that were moderately but significantly shorter.

Sequenced: naive CD4+ T cells from blood. These TCRs come from a man aged 18 to 29 with type 1 diabetes.

The chain couples TRBV7-9 to TRBJ2-7, with D tentatively TRBD1 (6 bases). Deletions cut 5 bases from V and 3 bases from J, with 17 bases between. Looked up from germline, CDR1 is SEHNR and CDR2 is FQNEAQ (reference sequence). The CDR3 has 15 amino acids. The CDR3 loop is CASSPGRGEDYEQYF. For the CDR3, the DNA is TGTGCCAGCAGCCCTGGCAGGGGAGAAGACTACGAGCAGTACTTC.

This rearrangement joins TRBV7-2 to TRBJ1-3; TRBD1 is a possible D gene (5 bases). Looked up from germline, CDR1 is SGHTA and CDR2 is FQGNSA. Trimming took 0 bases from V and 5 from J, leaving 14 bases between them. This CDR3 has 16 residues. CDR3 bases: TGTGCCAGCAGCTTAGCCGGACGCGGGGGTCGAAACACCATATATTTT. It yields the protein CASSLAGRGGRNTIYF. Variable domain in full (rest from reference TRBV7-2 and TRBJ1-3): GAGVSQSPSNKVTEKGKDVELRCDPISGHTALYWYRQSLGQGLEFLIYFQGNSAPDKSGLPSDRFSAERTGGSVSTLTIQRTQQEDSAVYLCASSLAGRGGRNTIYFGEGSWLTVV.

The chain links TRBV4-3 to TRBJ1-4, with D perhaps TRBD1 (5 bases). Germline V CDR1 and CDR2: LGHNA, YSLEER. Trimming pared 6 bases from V and 2 bases from J, leaving 13 bases between. This CDR3 spans 15 amino acids. The CDR3 region has the DNA TGCGCCAGCAGTCATAGCGGGACGACTAATGAAAAACTGTTTTTT. Protein product: CASSHSGTTNEKLFF.

This clone came up a few times. The chain recombines TRBV4-2 with TRBJ2-6, with TRBD1 matching over 7 bases. With 4 bases clipped from V and 12 bases from J, the junction kept 9 bases outside the gene matches. The CDR3 totals 14 residues. Germline V gives CDR1 LGHNA, CDR2 YNFKEQ. The CDR3 DNA reads TGTGCCAGCAGCCCGGCCGGGACAGAGCCCGTCCTGACTTTC. Its protein product is CASSPAGTEPVLTF.

In its sample, this clone was seen a few times. The chain is built from TRBV4-3 and TRBJ1-4; TRBD1 matches 10 bases. Germline V gene lookup returns CDR1 LGHNA and CDR2 YSLEER. This CDR3 has 16 residues. J was trimmed by 5 bases and V by 5 bases; bases with no gene match: 8. CDR3 bases: TGCGCCAGCAGCACGAGTCCGGGACAGGGGAATGAAAAACTGTTTTTT. This encodes CASSTSPGQGNEKLFF.

Only a few counts were recorded for this clone. This same CDR3 is encoded by further DNA sequences in the sample. The rearrangement uses TRBV6-5 and TRBJ2-7; D not certain. Trimming shortened V by 2 bases and J by 3 bases, and 8 bases separated the two germline ends. The germline CDR1 and CDR2 sequences are MNHEY and SVGAGI. This CDR3 is 13 amino acids long. CDR3 DNA: TGTGCCAGCAGTTACGACTCAAGCTACGAGCAGTACTTC. It encodes CASSYDSSYEQYF.

This clone has only a few counts. J is TRBJ1-1 and V is TRBV29-1, with TRBD1 matching over 8 bases. J lost 5 bases, V lost 2 bases, and 7 bases had no gene match. The CDR3 length is 14 residues. The germline V gene encodes CDR1 SQVTM and CDR2 ANQGSEA. The CDR3 DNA reads TGCAGCGTTGAACGTACAGGGGGGGATACTGAAGCTTTCTTT. Its protein is CSVERTGGDTEAFF. Based on the CDR3 plus reference TRBV29-1 and TRBJ1-1, the full variable domain is SAVISQKPSRDICQRGTSLTIQCQVDSQVTMMFWYRQQPGQSLTLIATANQGSEATYESGFVIDKFPISRPNLTFSTLTVSNMSPEDSSIYLCSVERTGGDTEAFFGQGTRLTVV.

The CDR3 region has the DNA TGCAGCGTTGAGAGGGACTCGGCTAACTATGGCTACACCTTC. It specifies CSVERDSANYGYTF. This chain connects TRBV29-1 to TRBJ1-2, with a possible D match to TRBD1 (5 bases). Germline values: CDR1 SQVTM, CDR2 ANQGSEA. The CDR3 contains 14 residues. Trimming removed 3 bases at V and 0 bases at J, with 11 bases between.

This clone was detected a few times. The rearrangement joins TRBV7-6 to TRBJ2-2; D may be TRBD2 (6 bases). The germline V and J ends were trimmed by 5 bases and 2 bases, with 12 bases remaining between them. The CDR3 is 15 residues long. Germline lookup yields CDR1 SGHVS and CDR2 FNYEAQ. CDR3: CASSPLATNTGELFF. CDR3 DNA: TGTGCCAGCAGCCCCCTAGCGACTAACACCGGGGAGCTGTTTTTT.

This clone has just a few counts. The V gene is TRBV5-4, the J gene TRBJ2-6; 7 bases are a match to TRBD1. Germline V lookup: CDR1 SGHNT, CDR2 YYREEE (reference sequence). V lost 4 bases to trimming and J lost 4 bases; unmatched junction nucleotides: 14. The CDR3 is made up of 18 amino acids. For the CDR3, the DNA is TGTGCCAGCAGCCGTCCGACAGGGTCTTCCCTCGGGGCCAACGTCCTGACTTTC. Translation gives CASSRPTGSSLGANVLTF.

This clone was counted only a few times. V and J are TRBV4-1 and TRBJ1-6; D is uncertain. The V end was cut by 4 bases, the J end by 10 bases, with 20 bases between. From germline, CDR1 is MGHRA and CDR2 YSYEKL. CDR3 length: 16 amino acids. Here the CDR3 DNA reads TGCGCCAGCAGCCTCCTCGAGGGAGGGCGGGAGTCACCCCTCCACTTT. This encodes CASSLLEGGRESPLHF.

The chain combines TRBV7-2 with TRBJ2-3; perhaps TRBD2 as D (5 bases). V dropped 1 base and J dropped 7 bases, with 12 bases sitting between them. Germline V CDR1 and CDR2: SGHTA, FQGNSA. The CDR3 has 14 amino acids. The CDR3 loop is CASSLEAARNTQYF. The CDR3 DNA reads TGTGCCAGCAGCTTAGAAGCGGCAAGAAATACGCAGTATTTT.

A few counts support this clone. The chain couples TRBV25-1 to TRBJ1-2, with D possibly TRBD1 on 5 matching bases. Trimming removed 7 bases from V and 1 base from J, with 22 bases in between. The CDR3 contains 17 residues. The germline gives CDR1 MGHDK, CDR2 SYGVNS. The chain's CDR3 is CASTGLRDGRINYGYTF. In DNA form, the CDR3 reads TGTGCCAGCACCGGACTTAGGGACGGACGGATTAACTATGGCTACACCTTC.

This clone was picked up a small number of times. The chain uses TRBV4-2 and TRBJ2-3, with 11 bases aligning to TRBD2. The CDR3 is 16 amino acids. The J segment lost 4 bases and the V segment lost 4 bases, leaving 7 bases of the junction unmatched. CDR1 and CDR2 from the germline V gene are LGHNA and YNFKEQ. CDR3 sequence: CASSRIAGGVADTQYF. CDR3 coding DNA: TGTGCCAGCAGCCGAATAGCGGGAGGGGTCGCAGATACGCAGTATTTT.

This clone has only a few counts. This sample includes further DNA sequences coding for the same CDR3. The chain is built from TRBV18 and TRBJ2-7; D is unclear. The V gene lost 3 bases and the J gene lost 3 bases, with 6 bases spanning the gap. Germline CDR1 is KGHSH and CDR2 is LQKENI. This CDR3 region has 12 residues. The CDR3 here is CASSPDRYEQYF. For the CDR3, the DNA is TGTGCCAGCTCACCGGACCGCTACGAGCAGTACTTC.

The chain has TRBV7-8 and TRBJ2-7; unclear D gene. This CDR3 is 13 amino acids long. Germline V gene lookup returns CDR1 SGHVS and CDR2 FQNEAQ. The V and J ends lost 4 bases and 5 bases respectively, with 12 bases between them. CDR3 sequence reads: CASSYSRTHEQYF. Here the CDR3 DNA reads TGTGCCAGCAGCTACTCCCGGACCCACGAGCAGTACTTC.

V gene TRBV29-1 combines with J gene TRBJ1-2; 7 positions agree with TRBD1. Germline V gene lookup returns CDR1 SQVTM and CDR2 ANQGSEA. The V and J ends lost 5 bases and 0 bases, in that order; junction bases with no gene match: 12. The CDR3 is 16 amino acids. CDR3: CSVSPGQNYTNYGYTF. DNA of the CDR3: TGCAGCGTTTCACCGGGACAGAACTATACTAACTATGGCTACACCTTC.

This clone was counted only a few times. The J gene is TRBJ2-1, the V gene TRBV4-3; 10 positions match TRBD2. Looked up from germline, CDR1 is LGHNA and CDR2 is YSLEER. J was trimmed by 6 bases and V by 0 bases; bases with no gene match: 5. The CDR3 spans 16 residues. Here the CDR3 reads CASSQDQTSGSNEQFF. The CDR3 DNA sequence: TGCGCCAGCAGCCAAGACCAGACTAGCGGGTCCAATGAGCAGTTCTTC.

The table lists this clone with a few counts. The chain is built from TRBV30 and TRBJ2-5; the match to TRBD2 covers 8 bases. Losses at the gene ends were 8 bases for V and 5 bases for J; bases not matched to a gene: 4. CDR3 length: 11 residues. Germline assignment: CDR1 GTSNPN and CDR2 SVGIG (reference sequence). For the CDR3, the DNA is TGTGCCCACGGACTAGCCGAGACCCAGTACTTC. As protein: CAHGLAETQYF.

There are a few counts of this clone. The J gene is TRBJ2-7, the V gene TRBV5-1, with D tentatively TRBD2 (5 bases). There are 13 residues in the CDR3. Between the trimmed V and J ends, which lost 7 bases and 1 base, there was a span of 12 bases. The germline V gene encodes CDR1 SGHRS and CDR2 YFSETQ. The CDR3 coding sequence is TGCGCCAGCGGTGGAGGAGAATCCTACGAGCAGTACTTC. Protein: CASGGGESYEQYF.

J is TRBJ2-3 and V is TRBV7-9; D is uncertain. CDR1 SEHNR and CDR2 FQNEAQ come from the germline V gene (reference sequence). The CDR3 covers 15 residues. V lost 0 bases to trimming and J lost 4 bases, with 11 bases between them. CDR3 region: CASSLAGDRADTQYF. The DNA of the CDR3 is TGTGCCAGCAGCTTAGCGGGCGATAGGGCAGATACGCAGTATTTT.

This clone has more than one count but fewer than ten. V gene TRBV30 combines with J gene TRBJ1-4; D not resolved. The CDR3 extends over 14 amino acids. Between the trimmed V and J ends, which lost 0 bases and 0 bases, there was a span of 5 bases. CDR1 and CDR2 (germline): GTSNPN, SVGIG (reference sequence). Here the CDR3 DNA reads TGTGCCTGGAGTGTGACCGCAACTAATGAAAAACTGTTTTTT. Translating gives CAWSVTATNEKLFF.

This chain connects TRBV14 to TRBJ2-1, with 15 bases aligning to TRBD2. Losses at the gene ends were 3 bases for V and 2 bases for J; bases not matched to a gene: 5. Germline assignment: CDR1 SGHDN and CDR2 FVKESK. The CDR3 is 18 amino acids. The CDR3 sequence is CASSQAGLAGGPYNEQFF. The CDR3 coding sequence is TGTGCCAGCAGCCAGGCCGGACTAGCGGGAGGGCCCTACAATGAGCAGTTCTTC.